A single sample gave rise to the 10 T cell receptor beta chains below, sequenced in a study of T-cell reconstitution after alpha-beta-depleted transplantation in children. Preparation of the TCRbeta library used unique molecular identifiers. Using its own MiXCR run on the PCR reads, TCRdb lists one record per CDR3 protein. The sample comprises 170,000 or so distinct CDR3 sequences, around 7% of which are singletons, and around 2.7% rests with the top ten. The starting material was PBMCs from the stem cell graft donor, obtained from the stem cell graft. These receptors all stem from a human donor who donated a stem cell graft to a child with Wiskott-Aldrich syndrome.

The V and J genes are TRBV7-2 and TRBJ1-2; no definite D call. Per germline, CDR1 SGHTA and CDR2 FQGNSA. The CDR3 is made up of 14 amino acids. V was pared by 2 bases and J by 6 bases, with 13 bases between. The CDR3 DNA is TGTGCCAGCAGCTTATCATGGCAGGATAATGGCTACACCTTC. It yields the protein CASSLSWQDNGYTF.

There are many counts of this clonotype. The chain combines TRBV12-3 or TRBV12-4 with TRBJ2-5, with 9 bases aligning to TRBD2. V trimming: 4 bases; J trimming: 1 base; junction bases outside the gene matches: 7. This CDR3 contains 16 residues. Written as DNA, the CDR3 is TGTGCCAGCAGTTCGGGGACTAGCAGAATCCAAGAGACCCAGTACTTC. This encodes CASSSGTSRIQETQYF.

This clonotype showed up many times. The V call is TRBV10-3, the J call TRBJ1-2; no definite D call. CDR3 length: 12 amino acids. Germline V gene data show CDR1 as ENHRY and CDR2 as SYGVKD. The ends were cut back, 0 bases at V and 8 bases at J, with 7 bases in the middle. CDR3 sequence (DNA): TGTGCCATCAGTGAGTCGGCAGACGGCTACACCTTC. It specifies CAISESADGYTF.

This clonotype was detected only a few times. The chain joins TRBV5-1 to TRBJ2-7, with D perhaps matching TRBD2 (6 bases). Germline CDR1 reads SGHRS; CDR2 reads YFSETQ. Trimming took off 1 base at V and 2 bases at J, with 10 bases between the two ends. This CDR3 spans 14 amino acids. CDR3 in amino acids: CASSLFAGTYEQYF. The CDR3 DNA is TGCGCCAGCAGCTTGTTTGCGGGGACCTACGAGCAGTACTTC. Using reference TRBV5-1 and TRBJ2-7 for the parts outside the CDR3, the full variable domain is KAGVTQTPRYLIKTRGQQVTLSCSPISGHRSVSWYQQTPGQGLQFLFEYFSETQRNKGNFPGRFSGRQFSNSRSEMNVSTLELGDSALYLCASSLFAGTYEQYFGPGTRLTVT.

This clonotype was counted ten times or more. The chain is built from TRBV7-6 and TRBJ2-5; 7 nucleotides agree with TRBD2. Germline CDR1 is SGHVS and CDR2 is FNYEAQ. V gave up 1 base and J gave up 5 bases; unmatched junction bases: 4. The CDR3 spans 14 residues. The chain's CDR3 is CASSLGGGGETQYF. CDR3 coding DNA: TGTGCCAGCAGCTTAGGTGGGGGAGGGGAGACCCAGTACTTC.

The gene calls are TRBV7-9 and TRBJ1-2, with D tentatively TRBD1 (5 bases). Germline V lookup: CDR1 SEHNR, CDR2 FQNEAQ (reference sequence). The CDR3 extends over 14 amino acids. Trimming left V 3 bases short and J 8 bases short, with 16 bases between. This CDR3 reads CASSFGTKIGGYTF. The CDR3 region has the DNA TGTGCCAGCAGCTTCGGGACCAAGATTGGGGGCTACACCTTC.

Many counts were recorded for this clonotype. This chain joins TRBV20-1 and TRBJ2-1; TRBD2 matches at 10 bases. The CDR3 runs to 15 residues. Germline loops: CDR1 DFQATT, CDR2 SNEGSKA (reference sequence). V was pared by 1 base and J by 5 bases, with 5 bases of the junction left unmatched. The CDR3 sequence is CSARGLAGAHNEQFF. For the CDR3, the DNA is TGCAGTGCTAGAGGTCTAGCGGGAGCCCACAATGAGCAGTTCTTC.

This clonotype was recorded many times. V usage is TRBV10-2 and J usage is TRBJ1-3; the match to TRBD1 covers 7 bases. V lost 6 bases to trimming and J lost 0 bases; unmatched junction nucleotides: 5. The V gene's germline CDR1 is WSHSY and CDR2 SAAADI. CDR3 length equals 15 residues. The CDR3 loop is CASSGTAFSGNTIYF. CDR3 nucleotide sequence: TGCGCCAGCAGCGGGACAGCCTTCTCTGGAAACACCATATATTTT.

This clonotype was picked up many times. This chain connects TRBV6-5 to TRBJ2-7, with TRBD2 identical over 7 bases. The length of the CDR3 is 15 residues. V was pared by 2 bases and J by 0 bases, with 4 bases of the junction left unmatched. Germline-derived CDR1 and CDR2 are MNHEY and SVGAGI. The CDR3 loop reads CASSYKRDSSYEQYF. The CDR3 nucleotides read TGTGCCAGCAGTTACAAGCGGGATTCCTCCTACGAGCAGTACTTC.

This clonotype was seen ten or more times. The CDR3 sequence is CSARPSPSGNTIYF. DNA of the CDR3: TGCAGTGCTAGACCCTCCCCCTCTGGAAACACCATATATTTT. The chain recombines TRBV20-1 with TRBJ1-3; D is unclear. Per germline, CDR1 DFQATT and CDR2 SNEGSKA (reference sequence). V lost 2 bases, J lost 0 bases, and 8 bases lay in between. The CDR3 has 14 residues.